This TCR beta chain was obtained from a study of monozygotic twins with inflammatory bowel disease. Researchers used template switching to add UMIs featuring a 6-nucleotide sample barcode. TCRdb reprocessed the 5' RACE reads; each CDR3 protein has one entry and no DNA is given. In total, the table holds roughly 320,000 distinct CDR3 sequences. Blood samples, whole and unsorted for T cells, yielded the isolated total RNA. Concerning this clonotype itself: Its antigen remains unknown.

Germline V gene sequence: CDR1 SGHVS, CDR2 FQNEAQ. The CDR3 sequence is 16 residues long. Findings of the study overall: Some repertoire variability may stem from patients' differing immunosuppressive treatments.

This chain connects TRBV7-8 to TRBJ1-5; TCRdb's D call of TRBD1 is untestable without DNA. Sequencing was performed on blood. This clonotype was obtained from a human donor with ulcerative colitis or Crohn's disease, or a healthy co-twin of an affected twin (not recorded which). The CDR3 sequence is CASRPTPDRGNQPQHF.